The 21 T cell receptor beta chains below all came from one sample that was sequenced in a study of blood T cell repertoires in COVID-19. Produced via immunoSEQ multiplex PCR; TCRdb's table is partial and in-frame only. The sample consists of about 150,000 clones, approximately 85% of them appearing once. Sequenced: peripheral blood. The receptors were gathered from a man in his 60s with COVID-19, enrolled during active disease.

This chain uses TRBV12-3 or TRBV12-4 with TRBJ2-5; D unclear. Trimming took 4 bases from V and 4 from J, leaving 10 bases between them. There are 13 residues in the CDR3. The CDR3 DNA follows: TGTGCCAGCAGTTACGGGTTACGAGAGACCCAGTACTTC. Residues: CASSYGLRETQYF.

The chain couples TRBV11-3 to TRBJ2-3, with TRBD2 identical over 7 bases. The CDR3 sequence is 19 residues long. CDR1 is SGHNT and CDR2 is YENEEA in the germline V gene. Unmatched junction bases numbered 22, after V lost 6 bases and J lost 4 bases. The CDR3 region has the DNA TGTGCCAGCAGTCCGGAGGTGGGGGGGAGATACGAGGGGCCAGATACGCAGTATTTT. Translating gives CASSPEVGGRYEGPDTQYF.

V and J are TRBV5-1 and TRBJ2-3; TRBD1 matches at 7 bases. Germline V lookup: CDR1 SGHRS, CDR2 YFSETQ. V was clipped by 1 base and J by 2 bases; unmatched bases: 10. The CDR3 is 17 residues long. The CDR3 loop is CASSLQPGQRNTDTQYF. The CDR3 bases are TGCGCCAGCAGCTTGCAACCGGGACAGAGAAACACAGATACGCAGTATTTT.

The chain recombines TRBV10-3 with TRBJ1-6, with a possible D match to TRBD1 (5 bases). The CDR3 is 15 amino acids. From germline, CDR1 is ENHRY and CDR2 SYGVKD. With 3 bases removed from V and 10 bases from J, the gap between germline ends came to 16 bases. CDR3 loop: CAISEGAGSGSPLHF. As DNA, the CDR3 is TGTGCCATCAGTGAAGGGGCGGGGAGTGGCTCACCCCTCCACTTT.

This clone was recorded only once. The chain couples TRBV29-1 to TRBJ1-2; a weak D match, TRBD1 (5 bases). CDR1 and CDR2 from the germline V gene are SQVTM and ANQGSEA. The CDR3 totals 14 residues. Trimming took off 4 bases at V and 4 bases at J, with 16 bases between the two ends. The CDR3, as DNA: TGCAGCGTTGGATCGGACAAAGCCGTCTATGGCTACACCTTC. It is translated as CSVGSDKAVYGYTF.

The chain employs TRBV21-1 and TRBJ2-1; the table assigns TRBD1, which was not confirmed against the DNA. TRBV21-1 is classified as a pseudogene. The CDR3 covers 18 residues. CDR3 bases: TGTGCCAGCAGCAAAGATGGGTTCGACAGGGGGGGATTCAATGAGCAGTTCTTC. Encoded protein: CASSKDGFDRGGFNEQFF.

This clone has just a few counts. As DNA, the CDR3 is TGTGCCAGCAGCCCGACAGGGGTCCGAAACGAGCAGTACTTC. Amino acid sequence: CASSPTGVRNEQYF. The rearrangement uses TRBV2 and TRBJ2-7, with 8 bases matching TRBD1. V shed 6 bases, J shed 5 bases, and the junction held 9 bases outside the gene matches. Germline assignment: CDR1 SNHLY and CDR2 FYNNEI. The CDR3 sequence is 14 residues long.

The rearrangement links TRBV5-1 to TRBJ2-7; no clear D gene. Trimming left V 0 bases short and J 0 bases short, with 13 bases between. This CDR3 spans 16 amino acids. Germline V CDR1 and CDR2: SGHRS, YFSETQ. CDR3 protein: CASSLGIGGNSYEQYF. CDR3 coding DNA: TGCGCCAGCAGCTTGGGCATTGGCGGCAACTCCTACGAGCAGTACTTC.

V usage is TRBV19 and J usage is TRBJ2-5; 11 bases map to TRBD1. Germline V lookup: CDR1 LNHDA, CDR2 SQIVND (reference sequence). Trimming at V came to 5 bases and at J to 6 bases, leaving 11 bases not matched to a gene. CDR3 length: 16 residues. In nucleotides, the CDR3 is TGTGCCAGTAGTGCCGGTTGGACAGGGGGCTTGAAGACCCAGTACTTC. Translation: CASSAGWTGGLKTQYF.

J is TRBJ1-2 and V is TRBV27; the D is unclear. Germline V gives CDR1 MNHEY, CDR2 SMNVEV (reference sequence). The CDR3 has 14 residues. V was shortened by 2 bases and J by 0 bases, with 7 bases between the two germline ends. The CDR3, as DNA: TGTGCCAGCAGTTTAGCCAGCGCTAACTATGGCTACACCTTC. Its protein is CASSLASANYGYTF.

The J gene is TRBJ2-7, the V gene TRBV3-1 (or the pseudogene TRBV3-2); D gene unclear. Per germline, CDR1 LGHDT and CDR2 YNNKEL (reference sequence). V lost 1 base and J 3 bases, leaving 4 bases between the germline ends. The CDR3 length is 12 residues. The CDR3 is CASSQVVYEQYF. The CDR3 DNA reads TGTGCCAGCAGCCAAGTCGTCTACGAGCAGTACTTC.

The gene calls are TRBV6-5 and TRBJ2-7; D is ambiguous. The germline V gene has CDR1 MNHEY and CDR2 SVGAGI. The CDR3 is 12 residues long. The V gene lost 7 bases and the J gene lost 4 bases, with 11 bases spanning the gap. Here the CDR3 reads CASMGRNYEQYF. In nucleotides, the CDR3 is TGTGCCAGCATGGGCAGGAATTACGAGCAGTACTTC.

The chain carries TRBV6-2 or TRBV6-3 and TRBJ2-2; the D gene is possibly TRBD2 (5 bases). Trimming pared 2 bases from V and 2 bases from J, leaving 9 bases between. The CDR3 runs to 15 residues. Germline CDR1 is MNHEY and CDR2 is SVGEGT. CDR3 nucleotide sequence: TGTGCCAGCAGTTACGAGGGCCCTAACACCGGGGAGCTGTTTTTT. Translated: CASSYEGPNTGELFF.

This chain links TRBV5-1 with TRBJ1-2; 7 bases are shared with TRBD1. Germline V gene sequence: CDR1 SGHRS, CDR2 YFSETQ. The junction had 4 bases not matched to a gene; V was cut back by 0 bases and J by 8 bases. CDR3 length: 13 residues. CDR3 nucleotide sequence: TGCGCCAGCAGCTTGGAGGGGGCAGAAGGCTACACCTTC. Translated, it gives CASSLEGAEGYTF.

The J gene is TRBJ1-2, the V gene TRBV19; D not resolved. CDR1 and CDR2 from the germline V gene are LNHDA and SQIVND (reference sequence). The CDR3 consists of 17 residues. Trimming left V 6 bases short and J 4 bases short, with 24 bases between. This CDR3 is CASRPPPGNSRGYGYTF. For the CDR3, the DNA is TGTGCCAGTAGACCCCCCCCCGGGAACTCGAGAGGCTATGGCTACACCTTC.

The chain employs TRBV19 and TRBJ2-1; TRBD1 is a possible D gene (6 bases). Germline values: CDR1 LNHDA, CDR2 SQIVND (reference sequence). Trimming cost V 1 base and J 4 bases, with 11 bases left between them. This CDR3 has 15 residues. CDR3 loop: CASSIARGPYNEQFF. CDR3 sequence (DNA): TGTGCCAGTAGTATAGCCAGGGGCCCTTACAATGAGCAGTTCTTC.

The rearrangement links TRBV6-4 to TRBJ1-4, with D perhaps matching TRBD1 (6 bases). Trimming took off 7 bases at V and 5 bases at J, with 23 bases between the two ends. There are 17 residues in the CDR3. Germline CDR1 MRHNA, CDR2 SNTAGT. The DNA of the CDR3 is TGTGCCAGCACTGTCGTCCTACCGGGACAAGGAAATGAAAAACTGTTTTTT. The encoded protein is CASTVVLPGQGNEKLFF.

The CDR3 here is CASSQAWTRNTEAFF. The CDR3 DNA sequence: TGTGCCAGCAGCCAAGCCTGGACACGCAACACTGAAGCTTTCTTT. This chain joins TRBV14 and TRBJ1-1, with D possibly matching TRBD1 (5 bases). The CDR3 has 15 amino acids. The V end was cut by 1 base, the J end by 2 bases, with 11 bases between. The germline gives CDR1 SGHDN, CDR2 FVKESK.

This clone showed up just a few times. The chain recombines TRBV19 with TRBJ1-6; D not resolved. CDR3 length equals 14 residues. Germline values: CDR1 LNHDA, CDR2 SQIVND (reference sequence). V lost 3 bases and J lost 10, with 13 bases in between. CDR3 bases: TGTGCCAGTAGTATGGTACAGCCAGAGTCACCCCTCCACTTT. Translated: CASSMVQPESPLHF.

The chain employs TRBV6-2 or TRBV6-3 and TRBJ1-1, with TRBD1 matching 7 bases. This CDR3 is built from 14 residues. CDR1 and CDR2 from the germline V gene are MNHEY and SVGEGT. Trimming removed 2 bases from V and 3 bases from J; junction bases left unmatched: 3. The CDR3 nucleotides read TGTGCCAGCAGTTACGGACAGGTGTACACTGAAGCTTTCTTT. This sequence encodes CASSYGQVYTEAFF.

V gene TRBV9 combines with J gene TRBJ2-7; TRBD2 agrees at 13 bases. The V segment lost 3 bases and the J segment 0 bases; nucleotides outside the gene matches: 6. This CDR3 is 17 amino acids long. Germline values: CDR1 SGDLS, CDR2 YYNGEE. This chain's CDR3 is CASSELAGGPGSYEQYF. CDR3 coding DNA: TGTGCCAGCAGCGAACTAGCGGGAGGGCCCGGCTCCTACGAGCAGTACTTC.